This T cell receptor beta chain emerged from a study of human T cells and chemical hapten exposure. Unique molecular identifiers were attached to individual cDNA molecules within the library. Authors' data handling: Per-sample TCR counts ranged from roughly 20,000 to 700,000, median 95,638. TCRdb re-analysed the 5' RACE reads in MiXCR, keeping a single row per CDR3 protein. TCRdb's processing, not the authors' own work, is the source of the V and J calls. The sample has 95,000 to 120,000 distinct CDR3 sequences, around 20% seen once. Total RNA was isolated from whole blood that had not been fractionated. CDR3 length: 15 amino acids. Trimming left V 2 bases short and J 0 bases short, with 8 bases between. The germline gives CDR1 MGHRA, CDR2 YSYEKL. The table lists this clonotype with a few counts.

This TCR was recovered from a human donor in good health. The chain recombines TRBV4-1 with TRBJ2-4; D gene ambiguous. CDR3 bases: TGCGCCAGCAGCCAACTACCCGTAGCCAAAAACATTCAGTACTTC. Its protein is CASSQLPVAKNIQYF.